This T cell receptor beta chain was found in a study of cytomegalovirus exposure and HLA in healthy donors. Findings of the study overall: The HLA-A and HLA-B alleles of most subjects were reportedly predicted accurately from TCR beta sequences.

Researchers ran the PCR with 60 Vbeta and 13 Jbeta primers. Repertoires were generated with immunoSEQ multiplex PCR, while TCRdb's copy carries only in-frame clones and drops some. The data show about 230,000 clones, approximately 81% seen once. The CDR3 spans 12 residues. Germline V gives CDR1 GTSNPN, CDR2 SVGIG (reference sequence). V was cut by 2 bases and J by 9 bases, with 13 bases left in between. A note on this clone: Antigen specificity is unknown.

V gene TRBV30 combines with J gene TRBJ2-5; a weak D match, TRBD2 (5 bases). Sequencing was done on a sample of PBMCs. The receptor's source is a human donor in good health. CDR3 sequence: CAWSTGVEAQYF. The CDR3 DNA reads as TGTGCCTGGAGTACTGGGGTGGAGGCCCAGTACTTC.